This record looks at one TCR beta chain sequence and its context. This sample was included in a study of blood T cell repertoires in COVID-19. About the study: There were acute and convalescent COVID-19 samples, and they came from the United States, Italy and Spain. Sample material is recorded as cDNA or gDNA derived from T cells, B-cell-depleted T cells, or PBMCs.

The CDR3 has 13 residues. V shed 4 bases, J shed 2 bases, and the junction held 1 base outside the gene matches. CDR1 is SGHTA and CDR2 is FQGNSA in the germline V gene. In the authors' methods: Quantification of nucleated cells was approximated via reference gene primer amplification. Sequencing used immunoSEQ multiplex PCR; TCRdb keeps in-frame clones, though not all of them. V and J calls and clone size are copied from that table; D and trimming were computed from the DNA. Found here are over 150,000 clones, 86% of them singletons; the top ten hold roughly 7%. The receptor's source is a middle-aged man with active or convalescent COVID-19. The genes are TRBV7-2 and TRBJ1-2, with TRBD1 matching 7 bases. Sequenced input: peripheral blood. The DNA for the CDR3 is TGTGCCAGCAGCTCGACAGGGAACTATGGCTACACCTTC. As protein: CASSSTGNYGYTF.